The clone carrying this T cell receptor (beta chain) was seen only a few times. These data are taken from a study of T-cell reconstitution after alpha-beta-depleted transplantation in children. Preparation of the TCRbeta library involved a method that used unique molecular identifiers. MiXCR was run by TCRdb on the PCR reads, yielding one entry per CDR3 protein. The table records just under 550,000 distinct CDR3 sequences, 18% of them present only once. CDR1 and CDR2 (germline): MGHRA, YSYEKL. V lost 3 bases, J lost 3 bases, and 5 bases stayed unmatched. The CDR3 has 16 amino acids. The chain has TRBV4-1 and TRBJ1-4; 9 positions agree with TRBD1. The starting material was PBMCs from the stem cell graft donor, obtained from the stem cell graft. The TCR sequence derives from a human donor who donated a stem cell graft to a child with acute lymphoblastic leukemia. CDR3 bases: TGCGCCAGCAGCCAGTCGACAGGGGGGTCTAATGAAAAACTGTTTTTT. Its translation is CASSQSTGGSNEKLFF.